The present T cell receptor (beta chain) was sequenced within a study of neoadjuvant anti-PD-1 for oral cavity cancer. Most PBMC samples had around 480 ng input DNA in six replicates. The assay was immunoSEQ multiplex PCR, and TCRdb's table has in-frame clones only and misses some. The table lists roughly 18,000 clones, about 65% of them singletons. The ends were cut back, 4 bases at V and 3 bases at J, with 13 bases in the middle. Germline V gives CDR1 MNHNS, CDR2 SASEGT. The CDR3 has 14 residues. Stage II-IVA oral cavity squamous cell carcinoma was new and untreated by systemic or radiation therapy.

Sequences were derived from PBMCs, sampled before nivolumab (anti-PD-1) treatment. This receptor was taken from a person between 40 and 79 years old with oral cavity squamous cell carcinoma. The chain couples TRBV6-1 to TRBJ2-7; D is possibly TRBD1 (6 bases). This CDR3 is CASSVGQINYEQYF. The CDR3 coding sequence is TGTGCCAGCAGTGTCGGACAGATAAACTACGAGCAGTACTTC.